Presented here are 25 T cell receptor beta chains from one specimen sequenced in a study of CD8 T cells in ankylosing spondylitis. Via MiXCR, TCRdb re-called the 5' RACE reads, giving one row per CDR3 protein. The table includes 39,000 or so distinct CDR3 sequences, approximately 10% detected once. Input material: blood, either unsorted or a sorted T cell fraction (not recorded which). These receptors were collected from a male donor with ankylosing spondylitis or in good health (not recorded which).

This clonotype has at least ten counts. The chain recombines TRBV2 with TRBJ2-7, with D possibly being TRBD1 (5 bases). Trimming cost V 6 bases and J 4 bases, with 10 bases left between them. The CDR3 covers 12 residues. Per germline, CDR1 SNHLY and CDR2 FYNNEI. CDR3 protein: CASRFDSYEQYF. CDR3 in DNA: TGTGCCAGCAGGTTTGACAGTTACGAGCAGTACTTC.

This clonotype was seen repeatedly, ten times or more. This chain links TRBV7-2 with TRBJ2-3; 9 nucleotides agree with TRBD2. CDR1 and CDR2 (germline): SGHTA, FQGNSA. The CDR3 spans 16 residues. With V trimmed by 2 bases and J by 3 bases, 6 bases remained unmatched. The CDR3 loop is CASSLHGTSRTDTQYF. CDR3 bases: TGTGCCAGCAGCTTACATGGGACTAGCCGAACAGATACGCAGTATTTT.

The J gene is TRBJ1-2, the V gene TRBV18; TRBD1 is a possible D gene (5 bases). Trimming removed 3 bases at V and 1 base at J, with 9 bases between. Germline CDR1 reads KGHSH; CDR2 reads LQKENI. This CDR3 is built from 14 residues. CDR3 DNA: TGTGCCAGCTCACCTATCGACAGTAACTATGGCTACACCTTC. It yields the protein CASSPIDSNYGYTF.

The sample holds many counts of this clonotype. The rearrangement joins TRBV7-3 to TRBJ2-7; 7 nucleotides align to TRBD2. V lost 2 bases, J lost 2 bases, and 6 bases stayed unmatched. There are 15 residues in the CDR3. Germline values: CDR1 SGHTA, CDR2 FQGTGA. Here the CDR3 DNA reads TGTGCCAGCAGCTTACGGGCGGGAGCGCCCTACGAGCAGTACTTC. Protein sequence: CASSLRAGAPYEQYF.

About this clonotype itself: Germline is not matched at one junction end, which may reflect a read error. The CDR3 here is CASSYGLATVFF. Written as DNA, the CDR3 is TGTGCCAGCAGTTACGGACTAGCCACCGTGTTTTTC. The chain carries TRBV6-2 or TRBV6-3 and TRBJ2-1; 8 nucleotides match TRBD2. This CDR3 contains 12 residues. The germline CDR1 and CDR2 sequences are MNHEY and SVGEGT.

This sequence joins TRBV12-3 or TRBV12-4 and TRBJ1-2; 11 bases match TRBD1. This CDR3 comprises 16 residues. The V and J ends lost 5 bases and 6 bases, in that order; junction bases with no gene match: 11. The CDR3 DNA reads TGTGCCAGCAGTCTATCGCGGGACAGGGGGAATGATGGCTACACCTTC. Amino acid sequence: CASSLSRDRGNDGYTF.

This clonotype was counted at least ten times. The V gene is TRBV5-4, the J gene TRBJ2-7; 8 positions agree with TRBD1. The V segment lost 4 bases and the J segment 6 bases; nucleotides outside the gene matches: 9. The CDR3 covers 14 residues. In germline, CDR1 is SGHNT, CDR2 YYREEE (reference sequence). The DNA for the CDR3 is TGTGCCAGCAGCCGGGGACAGGCCATGGCCGAGCAGTACTTC. Residues: CASSRGQAMAEQYF.

In its sample, this clonotype was seen many times. The chain is built from TRBV11-2 and TRBJ2-5; 11 nucleotides match TRBD2. The CDR3 runs 19 residues. Germline V gene data show CDR1 as SGHAT and CDR2 as FQNNGV. The ends lost 5 bases at V and 2 bases at J; junction bases unmatched: 16. For the CDR3, the DNA is TGTGCCAGCAGCGCCAAGCTTAAAGTACTAGCGGGGGCGCAAGAGACCCAGTACTTC. Residues: CASSAKLKVLAGAQETQYF.

Ten or more counts support this clonotype. V and J are TRBV18 and TRBJ1-1, with D tentatively TRBD1 (5 bases). The CDR3 spans 13 residues. Germline loops: CDR1 KGHSH, CDR2 LQKENI. The V gene lost 4 bases and the J gene lost 1 base, with 7 bases spanning the gap. The CDR3 is CASSQGKNTEAFF. CDR3 coding DNA: TGTGCCAGCTCACAGGGGAAGAACACTGAAGCTTTCTTT.

This clonotype came up many times. The chain recombines TRBV12-3 or TRBV12-4 with TRBJ1-6; D is undetermined. V lost 7 bases and J lost 4, with 17 bases in between. This CDR3 is built from 16 residues. The CDR3 bases are TGTGCCAGCACCCCCGGGTTACCTGCTTATAATTCACCCCTCCACTTT. It encodes CASTPGLPAYNSPLHF.

This chain connects TRBV5-1 to TRBJ2-7, with TRBD1 matching 9 bases. The trim removed 4 bases at V and 1 base at J, leaving 12 bases unmatched. Looked up from germline, CDR1 is SGHRS and CDR2 is YFSETQ. The CDR3 totals 17 residues. CDR3 residues: CASSPLPDRGNSYEQYF. CDR3 bases: TGCGCCAGCAGCCCCCTCCCTGACAGGGGGAATTCCTACGAGCAGTACTTC.

This clonotype was found many times. V usage is TRBV20-1 and J usage is TRBJ2-4; 9 bases fit TRBD1. Germline trimming cut 6 bases from V and 7 bases from J; bases unmatched to any gene: 7. CDR3 size: 13 residues. Looked up from germline, CDR1 is DFQATT and CDR2 is SNEGSKA (reference sequence). The CDR3 bases are TGCAGTGCCGAGGACAGGGGAGGGAACATTCAGTACTTC. Translated: CSAEDRGGNIQYF.

This clonotype was detected a few times. The chain joins TRBV20-1 to TRBJ2-3, with a weak D call TRBD2 (5 bases). There are 13 residues in the CDR3. Trimming took 5 bases from V and 2 from J, leaving 11 bases between them. Germline loops: CDR1 DFQATT, CDR2 SNEGSKA (reference sequence). The DNA for the CDR3 is TGCAGTGCTCCTCTCGGGAACACAGATACGCAGTATTTT. Its translation: CSAPLGNTDTQYF.

The table lists this clonotype with many counts. CDR3 DNA sequence: TGCGCCAGCAGCCAAACCACCGAAACGTGGGGGATGGGGCAAGCTTTCTTT. Translated: CASSQTTETWGMGQAFF. This chain uses TRBV4-1 with TRBJ1-1; the D gene is possibly TRBD1 (5 bases). V lost 2 bases and J 9 bases, leaving 25 bases between the germline ends. This CDR3 contains 17 residues. Germline V gene lookup returns CDR1 MGHRA and CDR2 YSYEKL.

This clonotype showed up many times. CDR3 region: CSARDPRQTGDTEAFF. DNA of the CDR3: TGCAGTGCTAGAGACCCCCGACAGACAGGGGACACTGAAGCTTTCTTT. The chain combines TRBV20-1 with TRBJ1-1; 8 bases are a match to TRBD1. The CDR3 runs 16 residues. Germline CDR1 reads DFQATT; CDR2 reads SNEGSKA (reference sequence). Unmatched junction bases numbered 9, after V lost 0 bases and J lost 3 bases.

In this sample, this clonotype turned up many times. The chain recombines TRBV27 with TRBJ2-2; TRBD2 is a possible D gene (5 bases). Trimming removed 8 bases from V and 4 bases from J, with 17 bases in between. The germline V gene has CDR1 MNHEY and CDR2 SMNVEV (reference sequence). The CDR3 is 15 residues long. CDR3 amino acids: CASALGVPGTGELFF. DNA for the CDR3: TGTGCCAGCGCCCTCGGGGTCCCGGGCACCGGGGAGCTGTTTTTT.

As to this clonotype: This may be a read error, as it is one base from a much larger clone. This chain connects TRBV25-1 to TRBJ1-1; D gene uncertain. Per the germline V gene, CDR1 is MGHDK and CDR2 is SYGVNS. Trimming cost V 5 bases and J 6 bases, with 13 bases left between them. The length of the CDR3 is 13 residues. The CDR3 here is CASSLGIGSEAFF. For the CDR3, the DNA is TGTGCCAGCAGTTTGGGGATCGGCTCTGAAGCTTTCTTT.

This clonotype was seen at least ten times. The chain joins TRBV5-1 to TRBJ2-7, with 14 bases that match TRBD2. The CDR3 consists of 16 residues. The V gene end was trimmed by 4 bases and the J gene end by 3 bases; junction bases not matched to a gene: 6. Looked up from germline, CDR1 is SGHRS and CDR2 is YFSETQ. The CDR3: CASSASGLAGVYEQYF. The CDR3 nucleotides read TGCGCCAGCAGCGCGTCGGGACTAGCGGGAGTCTACGAGCAGTACTTC.

V is TRBV7-9 and J is TRBJ2-5; the match to TRBD1 covers 7 bases. The trim removed 4 bases at V and 12 bases at J, leaving 8 bases unmatched. This CDR3 is built from 12 residues. Germline lookup yields CDR1 SEHNR and CDR2 FQNEAQ (reference sequence). In DNA form, the CDR3 reads TGTGCCAGCAGCTACATGGGACAGTCAGAGTACTTC. Translation: CASSYMGQSEYF.

The sample holds many counts of this clonotype. The chain carries TRBV12-3 or TRBV12-4 and TRBJ2-3, with D maybe TRBD2 (6 bases). Trimming left V 6 bases short and J 3 bases short, with 19 bases between. The CDR3 is made up of 16 amino acids. This CDR3 is CASSRAVAAGTDTQYF. The CDR3 nucleotides are TGTGCCAGCAGCCGCGCAGTAGCGGCGGGGACAGATACGCAGTATTTT.

This clonotype was seen many times. The chain recombines TRBV12-3 or TRBV12-4 with TRBJ2-1; 13 positions match TRBD2. V trimming: 7 bases; J trimming: 6 bases; junction bases outside the gene matches: 6. The CDR3 covers 15 residues. The CDR3 DNA is TGTGCCAGCAACTTGGGACTAGCGGGAATCAATGAGCAGTTCTTC. This sequence encodes CASNLGLAGINEQFF.

This clonotype was recorded many times. This chain joins TRBV5-5 and TRBJ2-5, with 10 bases identical to TRBD2. The CDR3 contains 17 residues. Per germline, CDR1 SGHKS and CDR2 YYEKEE (reference sequence). V lost 3 bases, J lost 1 base, and 9 bases stayed unmatched. CDR3 nucleotides: TGTGCCAGCAGCTGGGGGGCTAGCGGGAGTATCCAAGAGACCCAGTACTTC. Protein: CASSWGASGSIQETQYF.

This rearrangement joins TRBV6-1 to TRBJ1-4, with 9 bases aligning to TRBD1. CDR3 size: 14 residues. The V gene end was trimmed by 6 bases and the J gene end by 8 bases; junction bases not matched to a gene: 7. Germline lookup yields CDR1 MNHNS and CDR2 SASEGT. The CDR3 loop reads CASSRVGQGEKLFF. The CDR3 DNA sequence: TGTGCCAGCAGCCGTGTCGGACAGGGGGAAAAACTGTTTTTT.

This clonotype showed up many times. The chain employs TRBV20-1 and TRBJ2-3, with unresolved D. This CDR3 spans 14 amino acids. CDR1 and CDR2 from the germline V gene are DFQATT and SNEGSKA (reference sequence). Trimming took 2 bases from V and 2 from J, leaving 11 bases between them. As DNA, the CDR3 is TGCAGTGCTAGATCGGAGAAGCACACAGATACGCAGTATTTT. Translated: CSARSEKHTDTQYF.

This clonotype was seen at least ten times. V gene TRBV5-1 combines with J gene TRBJ2-7; D gene unclear. Germline V lookup: CDR1 SGHRS, CDR2 YFSETQ. V lost 0 bases to trimming and J lost 5 bases, with 9 bases between them. The CDR3 loop spans 13 amino acids. The CDR3 region has the DNA TGCGCCAGCAGCTTGGGCCAGGTCGACGAGCAGTACTTC. Its protein product is CASSLGQVDEQYF.